This T cell receptor (beta chain) was observed in a study of beta chain features in type 1 diabetes. Overall study: Patients were similar to healthy donors in age and gender (as well as in cell yields). Study-wide results and caveats: Cells with high TCR expression could be over-represented when cDNA is sequenced. There were fewer insertions and more deletions at the VDJ junctions of type 1 diabetes patients.

Heparinised blood was drawn once per donor, averaging about 100 mL. Germline V gene lookup returns CDR1 MNHEY and CDR2 SVGAGI. The CDR3 spans 16 residues. V lost 0 bases and J lost 0, with 9 bases in between. The study reverse transcribed the entire isolated RNA, so it sequenced expressed TCRB transcripts. Sequencing was performed with immunoSEQ multiplex PCR; in TCRdb, only in-frame clones are kept and a portion is missing. The data contain some 240,000 clones, approximately 11% of them seen just once; the ten biggest clones take up 1% to 1.5%. The sample holds one count of this clone. The antigen is not known.

Sequenced material: central memory CD4+ T cells from blood. This chain links TRBV6-5 with TRBJ1-3, with D uncertain. The TCR sequence derives from a young man in good health. The CDR3 DNA sequence: TGTGCCAGCAGTTACTCGAAGGCGAGCTCTGGAAACACCATATATTTT. Amino acid sequence: CASSYSKASSGNTIYF.